This T cell receptor beta chain was recorded in a study of radiotherapy plus CTLA-4 blockade in lung cancer. Using immunoSEQ multiplex PCR, the repertoire was profiled, and TCRdb retains in-frame clones only, with some absent. The sample contains 45,000 to 55,000 clones, 75% to 90% of which appear only once. The CDR3 has 13 residues. Germline CDR1 and CDR2: MRHNA and SNTAGT. Trimming at V came to 5 bases and at J to 1 base, leaving 1 base not matched to a gene. The specimen was peripheral blood, collected from a patient treated with radiotherapy plus ipilimumab. The source of this sequence is a human donor with non-small cell lung cancer that progressed on radiotherapy plus ipilimumab. Some clones in this sample may be carry-over from other donors' samples. The rearrangement uses TRBV6-4 and TRBJ1-1; TRBD1 aligns across 7 bases. CDR3 sequence: CASSRTGNTEAFF. DNA of the CDR3: TGTGCCAGCAGTAGGACAGGGAACACTGAAGCTTTCTTT.